This T cell receptor (beta chain) was identified in a study of T cells in women clearing cervical HPV infection. Profiled with immunoSEQ multiplex PCR; TCRdb holds only in-frame clones, not every one. The sample has fewer than 50,000 clones. Concerning this clone: With the read ending 3 residues before the CDR3 end, the germline J gene is used to fill in that end.

V was cut by 4 bases and J by 2 bases, with 9 bases left in between. CDR3 size: 13 residues. Germline CDR1 reads LGHNA; CDR2 reads YNFKEQ. This chain uses TRBV4-2 with TRBJ2-7; D is unresolved. The specimen sequenced was blood buffy coat. The sequence was obtained from a woman aged 18 to 75 with a cervical HPV16 infection that either progressed to CIN3+ or cleared (not recorded which). CDR3 DNA (partial): TGTGCCAGCAGCCTCGACACGACCTACGAG. This gives the protein CASSLDTTYE. From start to end, the CDR3 is CASSLDTTYEQYF.